The 9 T cell receptor beta chains given below trace back to one sample, sequenced in a study of T cells in Graves' hyperthyroidism and ophthalmopathy. Amplified regions were TCR beta CDR3 sequences from RNA transcripts. HTBI primers were the set used in a first-round RT-PCR of the TCR CDR3. One entry per CDR3 protein results from TCRdb running MiXCR on the multiplex PCR reads. The repertoire includes some 360,000 distinct CDR3 sequences, around 14% of them detected once, and roughly 9.6% sits in the top ten. Sequencing input: blood. These receptor sequences come from a woman aged 60-70 years with Graves' hyperthyroidism.

This clonotype was observed a handful of times. The chain uses TRBV28 and TRBJ1-1; 7 bases map to TRBD1. This CDR3 comprises 11 residues. Per germline, CDR1 MDHEN and CDR2 SYDVKM. V lost 10 bases and J lost 8; bases outside the gene matches: 7. The DNA for the CDR3 is TGTGCCACGACAGGGCTAAGGGAAGCTTTCTTT. Translating it yields CATTGLREAFF. The complete variable domain, with remaining parts taken from reference TRBV28 and TRBJ1-1, reads DVKVTQSSRYLVKRTGEKVFLECVQDMDHENMFWYRQDPGLGLRLIYFSYDVKMKEKGDIPEGYSVSREKKERFSLILESASTNQTSMYLCATTGLREAFFGQGTRLTVV.

This clonotype occurred once. The rearrangement links TRBV28 to TRBJ2-3; 9 bases are a match to TRBD1. V lost 6 bases, J lost 2 bases, and 15 bases stayed unmatched. Germline CDR1 reads MDHEN; CDR2 reads SYDVKM. This CDR3 contains 18 residues. CDR3 nucleotide sequence: TGTGCCAGCAGCTCCGACTTCAAACAGGGGGCGGCCACAGATACGCAGTATTTT. It codes for CASSSDFKQGAATDTQYF.

This clonotype was recorded many times. The chain uses TRBV3-1 and TRBJ2-2, with D possibly TRBD2 on 5 matching bases. Deletions cut 7 bases from V and 2 bases from J, with 14 bases between. This CDR3 is built from 15 residues. Germline CDR1 is LGHDT and CDR2 is YNNKEL (reference sequence). CDR3 loop: CASTMGSGNTGELFF. The CDR3 DNA reads TGTGCCAGCACTATGGGGAGCGGCAACACCGGGGAGCTGTTTTTT.

This clonotype was picked up many times. This chain connects TRBV7-8 to TRBJ1-5; D might be TRBD1 (6 bases). V lost 5 bases to trimming and J lost 7 bases, with 21 bases between them. This CDR3 is built from 16 residues. Germline CDR1 reads SGHVS; CDR2 reads FQNEAQ. The CDR3 DNA reads as TGTGCCAGCAGCGCAGCTGGGGGGCCCCAGGGGCAGCCCCAGCATTTT. Residues: CASSAAGGPQGQPQHF. The variable domain in full, with the rest retrieved from reference TRBV7-8 and TRBJ1-5, is GAGVSQSPRYKVAKRGQDVALRCDPISGHVSLFWYQQALGQGPEFLTYFQNEAQLDKSGLPSDRFFAERPEGSVSTLKIQRTQQEDSAVYLCASSAAGGPQGQPQHFGDGTRLSIL.

This clonotype was recorded a few times. The chain uses TRBV30 and TRBJ1-1, with 8 bases fitting TRBD1. With V trimmed by 1 base and J by 5 bases, 3 bases remained unmatched. This CDR3 comprises 13 residues. Germline CDR1 reads GTSNPN; CDR2 reads SVGIG (reference sequence). The CDR3: CAWSADRATEAFF. The DNA for the CDR3 is TGTGCCTGGAGTGCGGACAGGGCGACTGAAGCTTTCTTT.

This clonotype was counted ten times or more. The V call is TRBV2, the J call TRBJ2-7, with 8 bases identical to TRBD1. Germline trimming cut 10 bases from V and 3 bases from J; bases unmatched to any gene: 8. Germline assignment: CDR1 SNHLY and CDR2 FYNNEI. CDR3 length: 13 residues. The CDR3 DNA reads TGTGCCACCTCGGGGACAGGAAACTACGAGCAGTACTTC. Residues: CATSGTGNYEQYF. The variable domain in full, with the rest retrieved from reference TRBV2 and TRBJ2-7, is EPEVTQTPSHQVTQMGQEVILRCVPISNHLYFYWYRQILGQKVEFLVSFYNNEISEKSEIFDDQFSVERPDGSNFTLKIRSTKLEDSAMYFCATSGTGNYEQYFGPGTRLTVT.

The table lists this clonotype with a few counts. The chain couples TRBV7-2 to TRBJ2-1; perhaps TRBD2 as D (6 bases). Trimming cost V 5 bases and J 4 bases, with 15 bases left between them. The CDR3 has 15 residues. CDR1 and CDR2 from the germline V gene are SGHTA and FQGNSA. The CDR3 DNA reads as TGTGCCAGCAGCGGGGGGAACCGGCCATACAATGAGCAGTTCTTC. Translation: CASSGGNRPYNEQFF.

This clonotype has more than one count but fewer than ten. As DNA, the CDR3 is TGCGCCAGCAGCTGGCGTGGCTATAGAGAGGAGGAGCAGTACTTC. Translation gives CASSWRGYREEEQYF. V is TRBV5-1 and J is TRBJ2-7; D uncertain. This CDR3 has 15 amino acids. The germline V and J ends were trimmed by 3 bases and 7 bases, with 20 bases remaining between them. The germline CDR1 and CDR2 sequences are SGHRS and YFSETQ.

The chain joins TRBV27 to TRBJ2-7; 7 bases line up with TRBD2. V shed 3 bases and J 5 bases; nucleotides not matched to a gene: 10. This CDR3 comprises 15 residues. The germline gives CDR1 MNHEY, CDR2 SMNVEV (reference sequence). The CDR3 DNA follows: TGTGCCAGCAGTTTGCATGCGGGAGTTCGGGACGAGCAGTACTTC. It yields the protein CASSLHAGVRDEQYF.